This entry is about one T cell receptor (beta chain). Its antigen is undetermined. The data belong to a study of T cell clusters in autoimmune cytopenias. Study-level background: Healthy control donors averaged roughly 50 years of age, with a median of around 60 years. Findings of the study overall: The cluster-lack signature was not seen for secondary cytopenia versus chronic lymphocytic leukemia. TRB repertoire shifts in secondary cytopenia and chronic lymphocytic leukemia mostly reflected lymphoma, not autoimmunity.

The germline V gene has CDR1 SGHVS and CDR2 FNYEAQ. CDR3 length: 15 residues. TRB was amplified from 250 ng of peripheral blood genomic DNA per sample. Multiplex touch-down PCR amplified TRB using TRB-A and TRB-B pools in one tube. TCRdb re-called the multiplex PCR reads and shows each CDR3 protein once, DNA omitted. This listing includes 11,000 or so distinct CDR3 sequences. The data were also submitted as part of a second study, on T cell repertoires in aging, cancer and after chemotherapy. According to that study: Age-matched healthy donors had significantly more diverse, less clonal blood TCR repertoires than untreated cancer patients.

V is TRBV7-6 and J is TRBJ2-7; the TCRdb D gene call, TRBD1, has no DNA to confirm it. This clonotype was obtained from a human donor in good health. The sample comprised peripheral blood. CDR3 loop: CASSLAGTGFYEQYF.